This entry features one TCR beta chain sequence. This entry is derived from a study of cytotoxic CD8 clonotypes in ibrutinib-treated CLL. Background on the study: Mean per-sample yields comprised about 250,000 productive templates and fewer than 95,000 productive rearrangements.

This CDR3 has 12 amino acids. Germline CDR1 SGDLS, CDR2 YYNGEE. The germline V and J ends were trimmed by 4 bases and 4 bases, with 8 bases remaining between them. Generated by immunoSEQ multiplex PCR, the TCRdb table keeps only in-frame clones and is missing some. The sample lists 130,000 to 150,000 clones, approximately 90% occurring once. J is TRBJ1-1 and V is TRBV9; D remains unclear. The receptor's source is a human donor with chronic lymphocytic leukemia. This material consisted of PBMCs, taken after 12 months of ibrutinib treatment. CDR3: CASSPWSTEAFF. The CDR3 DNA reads TGTGCCAGCAGCCCGTGGAGCACTGAAGCTTTCTTT.